Presented here are 8 T cell receptor beta chains from one specimen sequenced in a study of T cells after yellow fever vaccination. Using its own MiXCR run on the 5' RACE reads, TCRdb lists one record per CDR3 protein. The repertoire holds about 75,000 distinct CDR3 sequences, with around 7.9% as singletons. The sample was CD8+ T cells sorted from PBMCs, taken less than 11 days after the first yellow fever vaccination. These receptors all come from a man aged 18 to 29 who received the YFV17D yellow fever vaccine.

This clonotype was counted ten times or more. V is TRBV7-6 and J is TRBJ2-2; no clear D. The V end was cut by 1 base, the J end by 10 bases, with 10 bases between. Germline V CDR1 and CDR2: SGHVS, FNYEAQ. The CDR3 is 13 amino acids. CDR3 sequence reads: CASSLGPLTELFF. The CDR3 nucleotides read TGTGCCAGCAGCTTAGGGCCCCTAACGGAGCTGTTTTTT.

This clonotype appeared many times. The CDR3 nucleotides read TGTGCCAGCAGCTTTTTGGGACAGTACACCGGGGAGCTGTTTTTT. Protein: CASSFLGQYTGELFF. The chain is built from TRBV7-9 and TRBJ2-2, with 7 nucleotides matching TRBD1. The ends lost 3 bases at V and 3 bases at J; junction bases unmatched: 4. The germline CDR1 and CDR2 sequences are SEHNR and FQNEAQ (reference sequence). This CDR3 spans 15 amino acids.

The chain is built from TRBV4-1 and TRBJ2-7; 9 bases line up with TRBD1. Per germline, CDR1 MGHRA and CDR2 YSYEKL. Unmatched junction bases numbered 16, after V lost 0 bases and J lost 4 bases. This CDR3 spans 19 amino acids. CDR3 sequence: CASSQELAPRDRDIYEQYF. The CDR3 DNA reads TGCGCCAGCAGCCAAGAATTAGCGCCACGGGACAGGGATATTTACGAGCAGTACTTC.

This clonotype has a count of ten or more. The chain carries TRBV28 and TRBJ1-6; D ambiguous. Trimming pared 2 bases from V and 7 bases from J, leaving 9 bases between. The germline CDR1 and CDR2 sequences are MDHEN and SYDVKM. The CDR3 extends over 14 amino acids. CDR3 bases: TGTGCCAGCAGTTTAGCCGGGTCCAATTCACCCCTCCACTTT. Residues: CASSLAGSNSPLHF.

This sequence joins TRBV2 and TRBJ2-5; TRBD2 aligns across 12 bases. The V gene's germline CDR1 is SNHLY and CDR2 FYNNEI. The CDR3 runs to 18 residues. The DNA for the CDR3 is TGTACCATCAGTTTAACTAGCGGGGGGAGAAGGGAGGAAGAGACCCAGTACTTC. It codes for CTISLTSGGRREEETQYF.

This clonotype was recorded a few times. The chain uses TRBV6-5 and TRBJ2-1, with D perhaps given as TRBD1 or TRBD2 (5 bases each). CDR1 and CDR2 (germline): MNHEY, SVGAGI. The CDR3 has 14 amino acids. The germline V and J ends were trimmed by 2 bases and 7 bases, with 12 bases remaining between them. CDR3: CASSYGGPINEQFF. CDR3 in DNA: TGTGCCAGCAGTTACGGGGGTCCGATAAATGAGCAGTTCTTC.

In this sample, this clonotype turned up many times. The chain couples TRBV2 to TRBJ1-6; tentatively, D is TRBD1 (5 bases). This CDR3 is 14 amino acids long. Germline V lookup: CDR1 SNHLY, CDR2 FYNNEI. Between the trimmed V and J ends, which lost 7 bases and 5 bases, there was a span of 12 bases. The CDR3 region is CASKTDSHNSPLHF. The CDR3 coding sequence is TGTGCCAGCAAGACCGACAGCCATAATTCACCCCTCCACTTT.

This clonotype was seen ten or more times. The chain recombines TRBV5-4 with TRBJ1-1, with 10 bases aligning to TRBD1. Trimming took 4 bases from V and 0 from J; bases not matched to a gene: 9. The CDR3 contains 17 residues. CDR1 is SGHNT and CDR2 is YYREEE in the germline V gene (reference sequence). The chain's CDR3 is CASSAGDRGFLNTEAFF. The CDR3 bases are TGTGCCAGCAGCGCAGGGGACAGGGGTTTTCTGAACACTGAAGCTTTCTTT.